The 13 T cell receptor beta chains below were found in one sample sequenced in a study of PD-1 blockade in classical Hodgkin lymphoma (dated by TCRdb to 2018 to 2020). The sample's time point label, decoded: cycle 4 day 1 (C4D1), after about 6 weeks of nivolumab. Relapse after autologous stem cell transplantation had occurred in all trial patients, and cohorts A, B and C were distinguished by prior brentuximab vedotin exposure. Using a Miltenyi CD8+ T cell isolation kit, CD8+ T cells were purified from thawed PBMCs through magnetic negative selection. The library relied on the immunoSEQ multiplex PCR assay. Held by TCRdb, this immuneACCESS table contains in-frame sequences only and omits some clones. Under half of the omission traces to an unresolved V gene where checked; the cause of the rest is unknown. The sample table lists about 4,300 clones, around three quarters of them with a count of one. The ten largest clones capture approximately 24% of the sample.

The sample in question was CD8+ T cells from blood, obtained before the fourth cycle of nivolumab. All receptors derive from a human donor with classical Hodgkin lymphoma.

The chain recombines TRBV4-2 with TRBJ2-7; unclear D gene. The CDR3 consists of 12 residues. From germline, CDR1 is LGHNA and CDR2 YNFKEQ. V lost 5 bases and J 4 bases, leaving 9 bases between the germline ends. Written as DNA, the CDR3 is TGTGCCAGCAGCTTGGTACAATACGAGCAGTACTTC. Protein sequence: CASSLVQYEQYF.

V usage is TRBV5-5 and J usage is TRBJ1-3; D ambiguous. The CDR3 loop spans 15 amino acids. Per germline, CDR1 SGHKS and CDR2 YYEKEE (reference sequence). With 0 bases removed from V and 2 bases from J, the gap between germline ends came to 9 bases. The CDR3 DNA follows: TGTGCCAGCAGCTTGGCCGGAAGGGCTGGAAACACCATATATTTT. It specifies CASSLAGRAGNTIYF.

The genes are TRBV5-4 and TRBJ2-4, with a tentative D call TRBD2 (7 bases). Trimming shortened V by 4 bases and J by 0 bases, and 14 bases separated the two germline ends. The germline V gene has CDR1 SGHNT and CDR2 YYREEE (reference sequence). The CDR3 contains 16 residues. The CDR3 DNA reads TGTGCCAGCAGCCCTGGGGGGGGCGTAGCCAAAAACATTCAGTACTTC. Protein: CASSPGGGVAKNIQYF.

This clone was counted only a few times. The V call is TRBV13, the J call TRBJ2-7; 8 nucleotides agree with TRBD2. There are 15 residues in the CDR3. V lost 9 bases to trimming and J lost 2 bases; unmatched junction nucleotides: 12. CDR1 is PRHDT and CDR2 is FYEKMQ in the germline V gene (reference sequence). This chain's CDR3 is CASTVGGEVPYEQYF. The DNA for the CDR3 is TGTGCCAGTACCGTCGGGGGGGAAGTTCCCTACGAGCAGTACTTC. Using reference TRBV13 and TRBJ2-7 for the parts outside the CDR3, the full variable domain is AAGVIQSPRHLIKEKRETATLKCYPIPRHDTVYWYQQGPGQDPQFLISFYEKMQSDKGSIPDRFSAQQFSDYHSELNMSSLELGDSALYFCASTVGGEVPYEQYFGPGTRLTVT.

The chain has TRBV10-3 and TRBJ2-3, with D perhaps assigned TRBD1 or TRBD2 (7 bases each). Per the germline V gene, CDR1 is ENHRY and CDR2 is SYGVKD. This CDR3 spans 14 amino acids. The V end lost 6 bases, the J end lost 3 bases, and 13 bases lay between the germline ends. As DNA, the CDR3 is TGTGCCATCAGCCTTCAGGGGGGGACAGATACGCAGTATTTT. As protein: CAISLQGGTDTQYF.

The gene calls are TRBV19 and TRBJ1-4, with 9 bases that match TRBD1. Trimming removed 8 bases from V and 0 bases from J; junction bases left unmatched: 7. This CDR3 region has 16 residues. Germline assignment: CDR1 LNHDA and CDR2 SQIVND (reference sequence). The CDR3 DNA follows: TGTGCCAGTTCCTGGACAGGGGCCGCAACTAATGAAAAACTGTTTTTT. Its translation is CASSWTGAATNEKLFF.

This CDR3 reads CASSLADSYNEQFF. CDR3 DNA: TGTGCCAGCAGTCTAGCGGACTCCTACAATGAGCAGTTCTTC. The chain is built from TRBV7-9 and TRBJ2-1, with TRBD2 matching over 7 bases. V shed 6 bases, J shed 0 bases, and the junction held 2 bases outside the gene matches. This CDR3 is 14 amino acids long. Looked up from germline, CDR1 is SEHNR and CDR2 is FQNEAQ (reference sequence).

The chain joins TRBV5-1 to TRBJ2-3; the D gene is possibly TRBD1 (6 bases). Germline V gene lookup returns CDR1 SGHRS and CDR2 YFSETQ. V lost 3 bases, J lost 2 bases, and 10 bases lay in between. There are 14 residues in the CDR3. The CDR3 sequence: CASSWRTATDTQYF. CDR3 DNA: TGCGCCAGCAGCTGGCGGACAGCCACAGATACGCAGTATTTT.

This clone was seen a handful of times. The rearrangement links TRBV7-9 to TRBJ2-3, with D perhaps TRBD2 (7 bases). CDR1 is SEHNR, CDR2 FQNEAQ, per germline (reference sequence). Trimming removed 6 bases from V and 0 bases from J, with 13 bases in between. The CDR3 is 15 residues long. The DNA for the CDR3 is TGTGCCAGCAGGGGGGCGGGGGCTAGCACAGATACGCAGTATTTT. Amino acids: CASRGAGASTDTQYF. Full variable domain (remainder filled in from reference TRBV7-9 and TRBJ2-3): DTGVSQNPRHKITKRGQNVTFRCDPISEHNRLYWYRQTLGQGPEFLTYFQNEAQLEKSRLLSDRFSAERPKGSFSTLEIQRTEQGDSAMYLCASRGAGASTDTQYFGPGTRLTVL.

This chain joins TRBV12-5 and TRBJ2-2; D is perhaps TRBD1 or TRBD2 (5 bases each). CDR1 is LGHNT, CDR2 FRNRAP, per germline. CDR3 length: 15 amino acids. V lost 6 bases, J lost 5 bases, and 16 bases lay in between. The CDR3 sequence: CASGLEGRGTGELFF. CDR3 nucleotides: TGTGCTAGTGGGCTCGAGGGGCGCGGGACCGGGGAGCTGTTTTTT.

The chain carries TRBV28 and TRBJ1-2; a weak D match, TRBD1 (6 bases). The V and J ends lost 3 bases and 5 bases respectively, with 16 bases between them. The CDR3 is 15 residues long. Germline CDR1 reads MDHEN; CDR2 reads SYDVKM. CDR3: CASSFMDSVVYGYTF. CDR3 in DNA: TGTGCCAGCAGTTTTATGGACAGCGTCGTTTATGGCTACACCTTC.

The chain has TRBV11-1 and TRBJ2-3, with a weak D call TRBD2 (6 bases). Germline V gene sequence: CDR1 SGHAT, CDR2 FQDESV (reference sequence). The germline V and J ends were trimmed by 4 bases and 0 bases, with 8 bases remaining between them. The CDR3 has 14 residues. The CDR3 here is CASSWRASTDTQYF. CDR3 bases: TGTGCCAGCAGCTGGAGGGCGAGCACAGATACGCAGTATTTT.

The rearrangement links TRBV4-2 to TRBJ2-5; tentatively, D is TRBD2 (6 bases). CDR3 size: 16 residues. Germline CDR1 reads LGHNA; CDR2 reads YNFKEQ. Between the trimmed V and J ends, which lost 2 bases and 3 bases, there was a span of 16 bases. The CDR3 nucleotides are TGTGCCAGCAGCCAATCCCCGTGGAGGGAGGAAGAGACCCAGTACTTC. This encodes CASSQSPWREEETQYF.